Listed here are 30 T cell receptor beta chains from one sample, sequenced in a study of shared clonotypes between healthy human individuals. Sequenced by immunoSEQ multiplex PCR; TCRdb stores in-frame clones only, minus some. The top ten hold 0.14% of the sample, which has roughly 2.5 million clones, more than 80% seen once. The sequenced material came from naive CD4+ T cells sorted from blood. Specified subset: CD45RA+ positively selected. The receptors were sampled from a man between 18 and 35 years old in good health.

V usage is TRBV7-8 and J usage is TRBJ1-5, with D possibly being TRBD1 (6 bases). Trimming removed 2 bases at V and 4 bases at J, with 15 bases between. Germline V gene data show CDR1 as SGHVS and CDR2 as FQNEAQ. This CDR3 region has 16 residues. CDR3 DNA sequence: TGTGCCAGCAGCTTACAAACACAGGGAATTAATCAGCCCCAGCATTTT. Encoded protein: CASSLQTQGINQPQHF. Complete variable domain (other parts from reference TRBV7-8 and TRBJ1-5): GAGVSQSPRYKVAKRGQDVALRCDPISGHVSLFWYQQALGQGPEFLTYFQNEAQLDKSGLPSDRFFAERPEGSVSTLKIQRTQQEDSAVYLCASSLQTQGINQPQHFGDGTRLSIL.

The DNA for the CDR3 is TGTGCCAGCAGTGAGGGGCGGCACTCTGGAAACACCATATATTTT. Translated: CASSEGRHSGNTIYF. The chain uses TRBV6-1 and TRBJ1-3, with D possibly TRBD1 on 5 matching bases. Per the germline V gene, CDR1 is MNHNS and CDR2 is SASEGT. V lost 3 bases to trimming and J lost 0 bases, with 9 bases between them. The CDR3 runs 15 residues.

The rearrangement uses TRBV28 and TRBJ2-3, with TRBD1 matching 9 bases. Germline V gene sequence: CDR1 MDHEN, CDR2 SYDVKM. This CDR3 contains 15 residues. Unmatched junction bases numbered 6, after V lost 4 bases and J lost 4 bases. In DNA form, the CDR3 reads TGTGCCAGCAGTTCGCCCGACAGGGGGGCAGATACGCAGTATTTT. This gives the protein CASSSPDRGADTQYF.

The chain is built from TRBV5-1 and TRBJ1-1, with D perhaps TRBD1 (5 bases). Deletions cut 0 bases from V and 6 bases from J, with 18 bases between. Germline CDR1 reads SGHRS; CDR2 reads YFSETQ. The CDR3 extends over 16 amino acids. The DNA of the CDR3 is TGCGCCAGCAGCTTGGATGGGGCCCCGGGCGTCGCTGAAGCTTTCTTT. Protein: CASSLDGAPGVAEAFF. The variable domain in full, completed from reference TRBV5-1 and TRBJ1-1, reads KAGVTQTPRYLIKTRGQQVTLSCSPISGHRSVSWYQQTPGQGLQFLFEYFSETQRNKGNFPGRFSGRQFSNSRSEMNVSTLELGDSALYLCASSLDGAPGVAEAFFGQGTRLTVV.

This clone was seen a few times. Other DNA sequences in this specimen translate into the identical CDR3. V gene TRBV5-1 combines with J gene TRBJ2-3; D unresolved. Deletions cut 4 bases from V and 2 bases from J, with 2 bases between. Germline CDR1 is SGHRS and CDR2 is YFSETQ. The CDR3 consists of 11 residues. In DNA, the CDR3 is TGCGCCAGCAGCGCCACAGATACGCAGTATTTT. It is translated as CASSATDTQYF.

The rearrangement uses TRBV5-5 and TRBJ2-7, with a tentative D call TRBD2 (5 bases). V lost 3 bases and J 0 bases, leaving 13 bases between the germline ends. The CDR3 is 15 residues long. Per germline, CDR1 SGHKS and CDR2 YYEKEE (reference sequence). CDR3 sequence (DNA): TGTGCCAGCAGCTGGCGGGTCAGGAGCTCCTACGAGCAGTACTTC. Protein product: CASSWRVRSSYEQYF.

The chain combines TRBV27 with TRBJ1-4, with D perhaps TRBD1 (5 bases). The germline gives CDR1 MNHEY, CDR2 SMNVEV (reference sequence). Trimming stripped 4 bases from V and 4 bases from J, with 13 bases between. The CDR3 is 15 amino acids. The chain's CDR3 is CASSSRQTFNEKLFF. The DNA for the CDR3 is TGTGCCAGCAGTTCGAGACAGACCTTTAATGAAAAACTGTTTTTT.

The V and J genes are TRBV25-1 and TRBJ1-4, with D tentatively TRBD1 (6 bases). CDR3 size: 15 residues. V lost 6 bases and J lost 0, with 11 bases in between. CDR1 is MGHDK, CDR2 SYGVNS, per germline. The CDR3 loop reads CASRFAGATNEKLFF. The CDR3 DNA reads TGTGCCAGCAGATTCGCAGGGGCAACTAATGAAAAACTGTTTTTT. Full variable domain (missing parts from reference TRBV25-1 and TRBJ1-4): EADIYQTPRYLVIGTGKKITLECSQTMGHDKMYWYQQDPGMELHLIHYSYGVNSTEKGDLSSESTVSRIRTEHFPLTLESARPSHTSQYLCASRFAGATNEKLFFGSGTQLSVL.

V usage is TRBV18 and J usage is TRBJ1-5, with D perhaps TRBD1 (5 bases). The germline CDR1 and CDR2 sequences are KGHSH and LQKENI. The CDR3 has 15 amino acids. V was cut by 3 bases and J by 3 bases, with 12 bases left in between. The CDR3 sequence: CASSPQGVDNQPQHF. CDR3 nucleotides: TGTGCCAGCTCACCTCAGGGAGTCGACAATCAGCCCCAGCATTTT.

Concerning this clone itself: Other DNA sequences in the sample encode the same CDR3. This chain links TRBV5-1 with TRBJ2-5; D is uncertain. CDR1 and CDR2 (germline): SGHRS, YFSETQ. The CDR3 is 12 amino acids. V was clipped by 3 bases and J by 1 base, with 4 bases between them. This CDR3 reads CASSWGQETQYF. In nucleotides, the CDR3 is TGCGCCAGCAGCTGGGGCCAAGAGACCCAGTACTTC.

The chain links TRBV18 to TRBJ2-7; the match to TRBD2 covers 10 bases. V was pared by 1 base and J by 6 bases, with 9 bases of the junction left unmatched. CDR3 length equals 16 residues. Per the germline V gene, CDR1 is KGHSH and CDR2 is LQKENI. CDR3 loop: CASSPLPASGGPEQYF. CDR3 coding DNA: TGTGCCAGCTCACCACTACCAGCTAGCGGGGGCCCCGAGCAGTACTTC.

Only one count was recorded for this clone. The V call is TRBV13, the J call TRBJ2-3; D is ambiguous. Trimming stripped 1 base from V and 0 bases from J, with 5 bases between. There are 14 residues in the CDR3. CDR1 is PRHDT, CDR2 FYEKMQ, per germline (reference sequence). The CDR3 DNA reads as TGTGCCAGCAGCTTAGCGTCTAGCACAGATACGCAGTATTTT. Residues: CASSLASSTDTQYF.

V is TRBV30 and J is TRBJ1-1, with a tentative D call TRBD1 (6 bases). Germline V gives CDR1 GTSNPN, CDR2 SVGIG (reference sequence). The CDR3 has 11 residues. Between the trimmed V and J ends, which lost 2 bases and 10 bases, there was a span of 11 bases. CDR3 amino acids: CAWSYQGRAFF. CDR3 sequence (DNA): TGTGCCTGGAGTTATCAGGGGAGAGCTTTCTTT. The full variable domain, in which reference TRBV30 and TRBJ1-1 provide the parts outside the CDR3, is SQTIHQWPATLVQPVGSPLSLECTVEGTSNPNLYWYRQAAGRGLQLLFYSVGIGQISSEVPQNLSASRPQDRQFILSSKKLLLSDSGFYLCAWSYQGRAFFGQGTRLTVV.

This chain connects TRBV25-1 to TRBJ2-7; D might be TRBD1 or TRBD2, each matching 5 bases. This CDR3 comprises 17 residues. Trimming pared 1 base from V and 7 bases from J, leaving 23 bases between. The germline gives CDR1 MGHDK, CDR2 SYGVNS. DNA for the CDR3: TGTGCCAGCAGTGAATCTGGGGCGAGAGGGCACCTTGGGGAGCAGTACTTC. Protein: CASSESGARGHLGEQYF.

The genes are TRBV7-6 and TRBJ2-7; 7 bases fit TRBD1. CDR3 length equals 14 residues. The V segment lost 5 bases and the J segment 0 bases; nucleotides outside the gene matches: 4. CDR1 and CDR2 from the germline V gene are SGHVS and FNYEAQ. Here the CDR3 reads CASSKGQVSYEQYF. The CDR3 nucleotides are TGTGCCAGCAGCAAAGGACAGGTCTCCTACGAGCAGTACTTC. The full variable domain, its missing parts supplied by reference TRBV7-6 and TRBJ2-7, is GAGVSQSPRYKVTKRGQDVALRCDPISGHVSLYWYRQALGQGPEFLTYFNYEAQQDKSGLPNDRFSAERPEGSISTLTIQRTEQRDSAMYRCASSKGQVSYEQYFGPGTRLTVT.

V is TRBV4-2 and J is TRBJ1-1; D gene ambiguous. The CDR3 runs to 13 residues. Per the germline V gene, CDR1 is LGHNA and CDR2 is YNFKEQ. The V end was cut by 4 bases, the J end by 1 base, with 7 bases between. The CDR3 reads CASSPFPNTEAFF. For the CDR3, the DNA is TGTGCCAGCAGCCCATTTCCGAACACTGAAGCTTTCTTT.

The chain couples TRBV6-1 to TRBJ1-5; 9 positions agree with TRBD1. J lost 12 bases, V lost 6 bases, and 9 bases had no gene match. This CDR3 contains 13 residues. Germline V gene lookup returns CDR1 MNHNS and CDR2 SASEGT. This chain's CDR3 is CASRTSGTGIQHF. CDR3 DNA sequence: TGTGCCAGCAGGACTTCCGGGACAGGGATCCAGCATTTT.

The V gene is TRBV9, the J gene TRBJ2-3; possibly TRBD1 for D (5 bases). V lost 1 base to trimming and J lost 2 bases, with 8 bases between them. The CDR3 sequence is 14 residues long. Per the germline V gene, CDR1 is SGDLS and CDR2 is YYNGEE. CDR3 sequence reads: CASSVQGNTDTQYF. The CDR3 nucleotides are TGTGCCAGCAGCGTACAGGGAAACACAGATACGCAGTATTTT. Drawing the rest from reference TRBV9 and TRBJ2-3, the complete variable domain is DSGVTQTPKHLITATGQRVTLRCSPRSGDLSVYWYQQSLDQGLQFLIQYYNGEERAKGNILERFSAQQFPDLHSELNLSSLELGDSALYFCASSVQGNTDTQYFGPGTRLTVL.

Only one count was recorded for this clone. The genes are TRBV18 and TRBJ1-3; D might be TRBD1 (5 bases). The CDR3 sequence is 17 residues long. V lost 3 bases and J 0 bases, leaving 15 bases between the germline ends. Germline CDR1 is KGHSH and CDR2 is LQKENI. DNA for the CDR3: TGTGCCAGCTCACCTTCGACAGTACAAATCTCTGGAAACACCATATATTTT. Its protein product is CASSPSTVQISGNTIYF.

This chain uses TRBV7-9 with TRBJ2-1; D gene uncertain. Trimming pared 4 bases from V and 3 bases from J, leaving 7 bases between. The CDR3 covers 13 residues. CDR1 and CDR2 (germline): SEHNR, FQNEAQ (reference sequence). The CDR3 protein is CASSSHIYNEQFF. The CDR3 coding sequence is TGTGCCAGCAGCTCTCATATCTACAATGAGCAGTTCTTC.

The CDR3 loop reads CASSEYEAPQHF. The CDR3 nucleotides are TGTGCCAGCAGTGAATATGAGGCGCCCCAGCATTTT. The chain joins TRBV6-1 to TRBJ1-5; D is ambiguous. CDR3 length: 12 amino acids. Germline CDR1 MNHNS, CDR2 SASEGT. V was shortened by 2 bases and J by 9 bases, with 8 bases between the two germline ends.

The V and J genes are TRBV6-1 and TRBJ2-1; TRBD1 is a possible D gene (6 bases). The germline V gene encodes CDR1 MNHNS and CDR2 SASEGT. V was pared by 8 bases and J by 9 bases, with 11 bases between. CDR3 length: 11 residues. The CDR3 coding sequence is TGTGCCAGCGCAGGGGTTCCTGAGCAGTTCTTC. Its protein is CASAGVPEQFF.

V usage is TRBV30 and J usage is TRBJ1-2, with 8 bases identical to TRBD1. Germline CDR1 GTSNPN, CDR2 SVGIG (reference sequence). This CDR3 is built from 13 residues. Germline trimming cut 3 bases from V and 8 bases from J; bases unmatched to any gene: 8. The CDR3 DNA sequence: TGTGCCTGGAGAAGCGGACAGGGCCACGGCTACACCTTC. Translation gives CAWRSGQGHGYTF.

V usage is TRBV7-2 and J usage is TRBJ2-7, with D uncertain. Germline assignment: CDR1 SGHTA and CDR2 FQGNSA. CDR3 length equals 13 residues. Trimming removed 2 bases from V and 0 bases from J, with 5 bases in between. The CDR3, as DNA: TGTGCCAGCAGCTTAACCTACTCCTACGAGCAGTACTTC. This gives the protein CASSLTYSYEQYF.

The chain carries TRBV27 and TRBJ1-2; D perhaps matches TRBD1 (5 bases). The CDR3 covers 13 residues. V was pared by 5 bases and J by 5 bases, with 12 bases between. Per the germline V gene, CDR1 is MNHEY and CDR2 is SMNVEV (reference sequence). The CDR3 sequence: CASSPRQMYGYTF. CDR3 coding DNA: TGTGCCAGCAGTCCCCGACAGATGTATGGCTACACCTTC.

This clone was seen a single time. The gene calls are TRBV6-4 and TRBJ2-1; 7 bases align to TRBD1. CDR1 MRHNA and CDR2 SNTAGT come from the germline V gene. There are 15 residues in the CDR3. The junction had 5 bases not matched to a gene; V was cut back by 2 bases and J by 4 bases. The CDR3 coding sequence is TGTGCCAGCAGTGACAGGGGGCGGCCGTACAATGAGCAGTTCTTC. Residues: CASSDRGRPYNEQFF.

Of note for this clone: A much larger clone sits a single nucleotide away, making a read error possible. The chain employs TRBV7-3 and TRBJ1-1, with D hard to call. CDR1 and CDR2 (germline): SGHTA, FQGTGA. Trimming cost V 3 bases and J 1 base, with 6 bases left between them. This CDR3 has 13 residues. The CDR3 DNA reads as TGTGCCAGCAGCTTTCAGGAGAACACTGAAGCTTTCTTT. Its translation: CASSFQENTEAFF.

This rearrangement joins TRBV6-6 to TRBJ2-1, with D unresolved. Germline V gene lookup returns CDR1 MNHNY and CDR2 SVGAGI (reference sequence). Trimming took off 5 bases at V and 6 bases at J, with 5 bases between the two ends. This CDR3 has 11 residues. In nucleotides, the CDR3 is TGTGCCAGCAGTCAAGCCAATGAGCAGTTCTTC. It translates to CASSQANEQFF.

This clone was found once. Other DNA sequences from this sample encode an identical CDR3 as well. The V and J genes are TRBV2 and TRBJ1-2; D is undetermined. This CDR3 contains 13 residues. V lost 1 base and J 5 bases, leaving 8 bases between the germline ends. Germline-derived CDR1 and CDR2 are SNHLY and FYNNEI. CDR3 sequence reads: CASSEGTGYGYTF. CDR3 DNA sequence: TGTGCCAGCAGTGAAGGCACGGGGTATGGCTACACCTTC.

The chain couples TRBV11-2 to TRBJ2-7; 7 nucleotides align to TRBD2. There are 11 residues in the CDR3. Germline V gene data show CDR1 as SGHAT and CDR2 as FQNNGV. Trimming cost V 1 base and J 13 bases; bases outside gene matches: 4. The CDR3 reads CASSLVGTTYF. As DNA, the CDR3 is TGTGCCAGCAGCTTAGTTGGGACTACCTACTTC.